This TCR beta chain emerged from a study of regulatory T cells in long-lasting Graves disease. In the study overall: Patients with new Graves' disease had used antithyroid drugs below 3 months. Points from the study as a whole: Shared public clonotypes totalled some 2,500 in persistent patients, compared with approximately 970 in new patients.

Library construction for TCR beta used iRepertoire HTBI primers and Arm-PCR of CDR3 regions. Each CDR3 protein is one row after TCRdb ran MiXCR on the multiplex PCR reads. The data contain about 530,000 distinct CDR3 sequences, approximately 16% of them singletons. As to time point: newly diagnosed GD, antithyroid drugs for less than 3 months. RNA extracted from PBMCs served as the sequencing template. A peripheral blood sample, about 9.4 milliliters in volume, was drawn into EDTA tubes. As for this clonotype: Its antigen is unidentified.

Germline V CDR1 and CDR2: DFQATT, SNEGSKA (reference sequence). This CDR3 contains 14 residues. The V end lost 3 bases, the J end lost 0 bases, and 9 bases lay between the germline ends. In addition, the sample was reused for a study of T cells in Graves' hyperthyroidism and ophthalmopathy. Turning to that study: With the HTBI primer set, the TCR CDR3 went through a first round of RT-PCR.

Sequencing used peripheral blood mononuclear cells (PBMCs), obtained at new diagnosis, from a patient treated with antithyroid drugs. The TCR sequence derives from a woman aged 35 to 59 with Graves disease. V is TRBV20-1 and J is TRBJ1-3; D is unresolved. CDR3 in DNA: TGCAGTGCTAGTCTAGACTTCTCTGGAAACACCATATATTTT. Residues: CSASLDFSGNTIYF.